These 23 T cell receptor beta chains came from one sample sequenced in a study of blood T cell repertoires in COVID-19. The repertoire was sequenced with immunoSEQ multiplex PCR; TCRdb's copy has only in-frame clones and lacks some. This table has about 51,000 clones, around 88% appearing once. The sequencing input was peripheral blood. The receptors derive from a man aged 55 to 70 with acute or convalescent COVID-19.

J is TRBJ2-5 and V is TRBV5-4; TRBD2 aligns across 12 bases. J lost 4 bases, V lost 5 bases, and 9 bases had no gene match. Germline CDR1 reads SGHNT; CDR2 reads YYREEE (reference sequence). The CDR3 runs to 16 residues. The DNA of the CDR3 is TGTGCCAGCAGTTCTCCGACTAGCGGGAGAACAGAGACCCAGTACTTC. This gives the protein CASSSPTSGRTETQYF.

This clone is a singleton in its sample. The chain carries TRBV7-8 and TRBJ2-7; 8 bases map to TRBD1. V lost 1 base to trimming and J lost 2 bases; unmatched junction nucleotides: 4. This CDR3 is 15 amino acids long. CDR1 is SGHVS and CDR2 is FQNEAQ in the germline V gene. CDR3 sequence: CASSLDRGSPYEQYF. In nucleotides, the CDR3 is TGTGCCAGCAGCTTAGACAGGGGGTCTCCCTACGAGCAGTACTTC.

This clone has just one count. The V and J genes are TRBV5-1 and TRBJ2-1; TRBD2 matches at 14 bases. Trimming removed 2 bases from V and 7 bases from J; junction bases left unmatched: 11. There are 18 residues in the CDR3. Germline CDR1 and CDR2: SGHRS and YFSETQ. DNA for the CDR3: TGCGCCAGCAGCTTCCTTTCCGGGACTAGCGGGAGTTCGAATGAGCAGTTCTTC. This encodes CASSFLSGTSGSSNEQFF. Full variable domain (remainder filled in from reference TRBV5-1 and TRBJ2-1): KAGVTQTPRYLIKTRGQQVTLSCSPISGHRSVSWYQQTPGQGLQFLFEYFSETQRNKGNFPGRFSGRQFSNSRSEMNVSTLELGDSALYLCASSFLSGTSGSSNEQFFGPGTRLTVL.

This chain uses TRBV6-1 with TRBJ2-7, with D maybe TRBD1 (5 bases). V gave up 2 bases and J gave up 0 bases, with 14 bases separating them. The CDR3 extends over 16 amino acids. Germline-derived CDR1 and CDR2 are MNHNS and SASEGT. This chain's CDR3 is CASSETGRTSSYEQYF. CDR3 DNA sequence: TGTGCCAGCAGTGAAACAGGACGGACCTCCTCCTACGAGCAGTACTTC.

V usage is TRBV3-1 (or the pseudogene TRBV3-2) and J usage is TRBJ1-3; 9 bases are a match to TRBD1. The CDR3 spans 15 residues. Trimming removed 4 bases from V and 4 bases from J; junction bases left unmatched: 5. From germline, CDR1 is LGHDT and CDR2 YNNKEL (reference sequence). The CDR3 loop is CASSPTGGRGNTIYF. The CDR3 nucleotides read TGTGCCAGCAGCCCCACAGGGGGCCGGGGAAACACCATATATTTT.

This sequence joins TRBV29-1 and TRBJ2-7; TRBD1 matches at 12 bases. Trimming at V came to 0 bases and at J to 7 bases, leaving 10 bases not matched to a gene. The CDR3 runs to 16 residues. Germline lookup yields CDR1 SQVTM and CDR2 ANQGSEA. This chain's CDR3 is CSVEDRFGTGGMEQYF. CDR3 coding DNA: TGCAGCGTTGAAGATCGCTTTGGGACAGGGGGCATGGAGCAGTACTTC.

The chain links TRBV19 to TRBJ2-7; 9 bases fit TRBD1. CDR1 LNHDA and CDR2 SQIVND come from the germline V gene (reference sequence). The CDR3 length is 14 residues. The V segment lost 7 bases and the J segment 2 bases; nucleotides outside the gene matches: 6. The CDR3 spells CASKQQGAAYEQYF. Written as DNA, the CDR3 is TGTGCCAGTAAACAACAGGGGGCGGCCTACGAGCAGTACTTC.

The chain carries TRBV2 and TRBJ2-2; possible D gene TRBD2, 5 bases. This CDR3 contains 15 residues. Germline loops: CDR1 SNHLY, CDR2 FYNNEI. Trimming cost V 4 bases and J 1 base, with 10 bases left between them. CDR3 nucleotides: TGTGCCAGCAGTGTCGAGGGTATGAACACCGGGGAGCTGTTTTTT. Protein: CASSVEGMNTGELFF.

The CDR3 DNA follows: TGTGCCACCAGTGAATCCGGGACAGGGGGCGCAGATACGCAGTATTTT. The encoded protein is CATSESGTGGADTQYF. V usage is TRBV24-1 and J usage is TRBJ2-3; TRBD1 matches at 12 bases. J lost 4 bases, V lost 4 bases, and 5 bases had no gene match. The germline CDR1 and CDR2 sequences are KGHDR and SFDVKD. This CDR3 has 16 residues.

The chain has TRBV19 and TRBJ1-1, with 7 positions matching TRBD1. Trimming at V came to 3 bases and at J to 4 bases, leaving 14 bases not matched to a gene. This CDR3 spans 17 amino acids. Germline values: CDR1 LNHDA, CDR2 SQIVND (reference sequence). This CDR3 is CASSMNPYRGLGTEAFF. DNA of the CDR3: TGTGCCAGTAGTATGAACCCTTACAGGGGCTTGGGCACTGAAGCTTTCTTT.

The chain uses TRBV4-1 and TRBJ1-1, with D hard to call. V lost 4 bases to trimming and J lost 0 bases, with 6 bases between them. CDR1 and CDR2 from the germline V gene are MGHRA and YSYEKL. The CDR3 has 13 residues. DNA of the CDR3: TGCGCCAGCAGCCCCTTAGTGAACACTGAAGCTTTCTTT. It translates to CASSPLVNTEAFF.

The chain joins TRBV5-4 to TRBJ2-7; 8 bases line up with TRBD1. Germline assignment: CDR1 SGHNT and CDR2 YYREEE (reference sequence). V lost 5 bases to trimming and J lost 4 bases; unmatched junction nucleotides: 11. This CDR3 has 15 amino acids. CDR3 loop: CASRRGQGMMYEQYF. DNA of the CDR3: TGTGCCAGCAGGCGCGGACAGGGAATGATGTACGAGCAGTACTTC.

This chain connects TRBV19 to TRBJ1-5, with a weak D call TRBD1 (5 bases). The CDR3 is made up of 17 amino acids. CDR1 and CDR2 (germline): LNHDA, SQIVND (reference sequence). V lost 4 bases, J lost 1 base, and 17 bases lay in between. The CDR3 DNA is TGTGCCAGTAGTAATTGGTTTCGGCAGGGAAGCAATCAGCCCCAGCATTTT. This codes for CASSNWFRQGSNQPQHF.

This chain uses TRBV28 with TRBJ2-7, with 10 bases that match TRBD1. CDR1 and CDR2 from the germline V gene are MDHEN and SYDVKM. There are 13 residues in the CDR3. J lost 4 bases, V lost 10 bases, and 7 bases had no gene match. CDR3 in amino acids: CATRDRGRYEQYF. DNA for the CDR3: TGTGCCACCAGGGACAGGGGAAGGTACGAGCAGTACTTC. The variable domain in full, completed from reference TRBV28 and TRBJ2-7, reads DVKVTQSSRYLVKRTGEKVFLECVQDMDHENMFWYRQDPGLGLRLIYFSYDVKMKEKGDIPEGYSVSREKKERFSLILESASTNQTSMYLCATRDRGRYEQYFGPGTRLTVT.

This clone appeared once. The gene calls are TRBV4-1 and TRBJ1-6; TRBD1 might be the D (5 bases). V lost 1 base and J 7 bases, leaving 14 bases between the germline ends. From germline, CDR1 is MGHRA and CDR2 YSYEKL. The CDR3 sequence is 16 residues long. CDR3 in amino acids: CASSQAGLTGNSPLHF. Written as DNA, the CDR3 is TGCGCCAGCAGCCAAGCGGGACTTACGGGGAATTCACCCCTCCACTTT.

V gene TRBV6-5 combines with J gene TRBJ1-2; 9 nucleotides align to TRBD1. V shed 4 bases, J shed 4 bases, and the junction held 4 bases outside the gene matches. The CDR3 is 14 amino acids. Germline loops: CDR1 MNHEY, CDR2 SVGAGI. The CDR3 is CASSSLTGGYGYTF. The CDR3 coding sequence is TGTGCCAGCAGTTCCCTGACAGGGGGCTATGGCTACACCTTC.

The V gene is TRBV12-5, the J gene TRBJ1-1; D is perhaps TRBD1 (5 bases). Germline values: CDR1 LGHNT, CDR2 FRNRAP. The CDR3 length is 13 residues. V was cut by 4 bases and J by 4 bases, with 10 bases left in between. CDR3 nucleotide sequence: TGTGCTAGTGGTTCAGGGTGGGGCACTGAAGCTTTCTTT. Amino acids: CASGSGWGTEAFF.

This chain connects TRBV18 to TRBJ1-1; no clear D gene. Germline lookup yields CDR1 KGHSH and CDR2 LQKENI. V gave up 4 bases and J gave up 2 bases, with 8 bases separating them. This CDR3 has 13 amino acids. CDR3 DNA sequence: TGTGCCAGCTCACAACAGATAAACACTGAAGCTTTCTTT. Its translation is CASSQQINTEAFF.

V is TRBV28 and J is TRBJ1-1; 7 bases are shared with TRBD1. The germline V gene has CDR1 MDHEN and CDR2 SYDVKM. The CDR3 consists of 13 residues. V shed 7 bases, J shed 4 bases, and the junction held 6 bases outside the gene matches. The CDR3 protein is CASTRGQVTEAFF. The CDR3 DNA follows: TGTGCCAGCACGAGAGGACAGGTCACTGAAGCTTTCTTT.

This clone was observed a single time. The rearrangement uses TRBV9 and TRBJ2-5; 11 bases align to TRBD2. This CDR3 is built from 18 residues. J lost 4 bases, V lost 3 bases, and 14 bases had no gene match. Germline assignment: CDR1 SGDLS and CDR2 YYNGEE. CDR3 protein: CASSAGSVSGGAGETQYF. CDR3 nucleotide sequence: TGTGCCAGCAGCGCCGGGAGTGTTAGCGGGGGGGCCGGAGAGACCCAGTACTTC.

This clone occurred a few times. The J gene is TRBJ1-1, the V gene TRBV7-9, with D hard to call. Germline V lookup: CDR1 SEHNR, CDR2 FQNEAQ (reference sequence). V lost 0 bases, J lost 1 base, and 12 bases lay in between. The CDR3 sequence is 16 residues long. The CDR3: CASSLAFGRENTEAFF. The CDR3 region has the DNA TGTGCCAGCAGCTTAGCCTTTGGACGGGAGAACACTGAAGCTTTCTTT.

The rearrangement uses TRBV11-1 and TRBJ1-2; 8 positions agree with TRBD1. Germline lookup yields CDR1 SGHAT and CDR2 FQDESV (reference sequence). The V and J ends lost 4 bases and 7 bases, in that order; junction bases with no gene match: 2. This CDR3 comprises 12 residues. CDR3 nucleotides: TGTGCCAGCAGCTCGACAGGGGTTGGCTACACCTTC. Amino acids: CASSSTGVGYTF.

V and J are TRBV7-2 and TRBJ2-6; D is undetermined. The CDR3 loop spans 14 amino acids. Germline V lookup: CDR1 SGHTA, CDR2 FQGNSA. The V end lost 2 bases, the J end lost 4 bases, and 6 bases lay between the germline ends. The CDR3 reads CASSLLGGANVLTF. CDR3 DNA: TGTGCCAGCAGCTTATTGGGCGGGGCCAACGTCCTGACTTTC.